This TCR beta chain emerged from a study of T-cell memory formation after mild COVID-19 (dated by TCRdb to the early 2020s). About the full investigation: Most TCR sequence clusters were specific to one of the two donors. The cohort comprised two young, previously healthy adult volunteers, one female and one male. In two donors, T-cell clones that expanded and contracted after mild COVID-19 were tracked by sequencing TCRalpha and TCRbeta repertoires over time. The paper's findings and limits, for the study overall: Some responding clones were found in pre-infection memory, which suggests that pre-existing cross-reactive memory T cells took part in the SARS-CoV-2 response. The study covered only a couple of mild cases, and larger cohorts including severe cases with pre-infection samples were considered necessary. Balanced CD4/CD8 phenotypes were observed for clones contracting from day 15 to 85, whereas a bias towards CD4+ was observed for a second wave of clones expanding from day 15 to 37. Whether the second-wave clones peaking on day 37 were SARS-CoV-2 specific was not confirmed. Contracting CD4+ clones were located mainly in the CM and EM memory subsets, whereas CD8+ clones were found to be enriched in EMRA.

V lost 7 bases and J lost 2 bases; the stretch between them is 15 bases long. From a lookup of the germline V gene, CDR1 and CDR2 are KGHDR and SFDVKD. Reading from cysteine to phenylalanine, the CDR3 counts 15 amino acids. Left in the record is the CDR3 DNA by itself, 45 bases read in frame from the first base. Note on this clonotype: Its antigen remains unidentified. Qualities for individual bases were not recorded, and no much larger clone is one base off.

PBMCs were isolated by Ficoll-Paque density gradient centrifugation. The reads were generated on an Illumina NovaSeq 6000. cDNA libraries for TCRalpha and TCRbeta were prepared by 5'RACE using constant-segment primers, with sample barcodes and unique molecular identifiers added. RNA was extracted from every sample with Trizol reagent. Amplification of the libraries took two PCR steps, and the second step added a second sample barcode plus Illumina TruSeq adapters. The libraries were sequenced on an Illumina NovaSeq using 2 x 150 bp paired-end reads. Concerning the study's data processing: The reads were demultiplexed and collapsed into UMI-guided consensus sequences using migec v1.2.7. Using mixcr v2.1.11, UMI consensuses were aligned to TRA and TRB V and J templates and then assembled into clonotypes. A clonotype was counted as expanded or contracted only when both edgeR and NoisET called the clonotype significant, with the noise models trained on biological replicates. For edgeR calls, a false discovery rate-adjusted p below 0.01 and a log2 fold-change threshold of 1 were applied. As an exploratory analysis of dynamics, max-normalized trajectories of the 1000 most abundant clonotypes were examined by PCA with hierarchical clustering. Separately sequenced CD4+ and CD8+ repertoires were used to assign a CD4 or CD8 phenotype to each responding clone. TCRdb trimmed public reads at Q25 via fastp, called clones via MiXCR and kept in-frame beta chains. Duplicate CDR3 protein sequences are folded into a single record with the most common DNA and genes. The V and J calls, along with clone size, are taken from TCRdb and not from the paper's own processing. The sample table lists about 470,000 distinct CDR3 sequences, 20% to 25% of them with a count of one. Approximately 12% of the sample lies in the top ten.

The sequenced sample was PBMCs or a T cell subset sorted from them (not recorded which). The rearrangement joined TRBV24-1 to TRBJ2-3; a confident D gene designation cannot be given. This TCR derives from an adult woman who had mild COVID-19 (a few samples of this study predate the infection). The sample titles of this study are shuffled in the database, so cell type and time point are left out; the donor was told from shared clones. The nucleotide sequence reads TGTGCCACCAGCCGGAGTAACGGAAACACAGATACGCAGTATTTT. It translates as CATSRSNGNTDTQYF.